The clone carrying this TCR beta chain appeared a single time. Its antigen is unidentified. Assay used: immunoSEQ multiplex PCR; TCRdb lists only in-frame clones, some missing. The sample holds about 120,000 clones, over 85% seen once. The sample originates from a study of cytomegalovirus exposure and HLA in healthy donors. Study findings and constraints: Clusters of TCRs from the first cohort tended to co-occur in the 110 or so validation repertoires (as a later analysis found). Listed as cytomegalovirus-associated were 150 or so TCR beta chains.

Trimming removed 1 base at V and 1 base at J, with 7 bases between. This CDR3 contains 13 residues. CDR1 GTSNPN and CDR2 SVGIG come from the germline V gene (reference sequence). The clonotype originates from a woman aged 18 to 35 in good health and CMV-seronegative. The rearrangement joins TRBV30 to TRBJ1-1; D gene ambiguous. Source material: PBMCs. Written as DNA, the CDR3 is TGTGCCTGGAGTGAACAGAGGAACACTGAAGCTTTCTTT. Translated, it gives CAWSEQRNTEAFF.